One sample yielded the 17 T cell receptor beta chains listed below, sequenced in a study of early T cells in non-severe SARS-CoV-2 infection. One entry per CDR3 protein results from TCRdb running MiXCR on the 5' RACE reads. The sample includes 55,000 to 80,000 distinct CDR3 sequences, around a tenth of them seen just once. The sample comprised whole blood. These receptors all come from an adult who was a healthcare worker with PCR-confirmed SARS-CoV-2 infection or an uninfected control (not recorded which).

This clonotype was seen a single time. V is TRBV9 and J is TRBJ1-6; 9 positions match TRBD1. Trimming at V came to 4 bases and at J to 6 bases, leaving 5 bases not matched to a gene. The CDR3 length is 15 residues. Germline CDR1 is SGDLS and CDR2 is YYNGEE. CDR3 bases: TGTGCCAGCAGCCGACAGGGGGGCGGTAATTCACCCCTCCACTTT. Its protein is CASSRQGGGNSPLHF.

The sample holds many counts of this clonotype. The CDR3 region has the DNA TGTGCCAGTAGTATTTCAGGGGCGACCCAAGAGACCCAGTACTTC. Amino acid sequence: CASSISGATQETQYF. The chain recombines TRBV19 with TRBJ2-5; possibly TRBD1 for D (6 bases). The V end lost 3 bases, the J end lost 1 base, and 12 bases lay between the germline ends. Looked up from germline, CDR1 is LNHDA and CDR2 is SQIVND (reference sequence). The CDR3 totals 15 residues.

Many counts were recorded for this clonotype. The genes are TRBV6-6 and TRBJ2-5; 8 nucleotides line up with TRBD2. The CDR3 spans 16 residues. Germline values: CDR1 MNHNY, CDR2 SVGAGI (reference sequence). With V trimmed by 7 bases and J by 2 bases, 12 bases remained unmatched. The CDR3 DNA is TGTGCCAGCACCCGGACACGGGGGGGACCGCAAGAGACCCAGTACTTC. It codes for CASTRTRGGPQETQYF.

At least ten counts were recorded for this clonotype. This chain links TRBV7-9 with TRBJ1-1; 7 nucleotides line up with TRBD1. Trimming took 6 bases from V and 5 from J; bases not matched to a gene: 9. The germline V gene encodes CDR1 SEHNR and CDR2 FQNEAQ (reference sequence). This CDR3 has 14 residues. The CDR3 region is CASSPQGPETEAFF. CDR3 DNA: TGTGCCAGCAGTCCACAGGGGCCGGAAACTGAAGCTTTCTTT.

This clonotype appeared many times. This rearrangement joins TRBV12-3 or TRBV12-4 to TRBJ2-1, with TRBD2 matching over 15 bases. The J segment lost 5 bases and the V segment lost 1 base, leaving 6 bases of the junction unmatched. This CDR3 has 18 residues. The DNA of the CDR3 is TGTGCCAGCAGTTTAGAAAGGGGACTAGCGGGAGGAAACAATGAGCAGTTCTTC. Protein sequence: CASSLERGLAGGNNEQFF.

At least ten counts were recorded for this clonotype. J is TRBJ2-7 and V is TRBV19; 7 bases are a match to TRBD1. Germline trimming cut 2 bases from V and 2 bases from J; bases unmatched to any gene: 6. CDR1 is LNHDA and CDR2 is SQIVND in the germline V gene (reference sequence). The CDR3 is made up of 15 amino acids. The CDR3 DNA follows: TGTGCCAGTAGTATAAGACAGGGAATTCCCTACGAGCAGTACTTC. It codes for CASSIRQGIPYEQYF.

V usage is TRBV29-1 and J usage is TRBJ2-3, with D perhaps assigned TRBD1 or TRBD2 (6 bases each). The CDR3 totals 14 residues. Per germline, CDR1 SQVTM and CDR2 ANQGSEA. V dropped 3 bases and J dropped 2 bases, with 12 bases sitting between them. The CDR3 nucleotides are TGCAGCGTTGATATAGGGGGGCACACAGATACGCAGTATTTT. This sequence encodes CSVDIGGHTDTQYF.

This clonotype occurred many times. DNA for the CDR3: TGCAGTGCTAGAGATAGGCAGGAGGTCTATGGCTACACCTTC. It translates to CSARDRQEVYGYTF. This chain uses TRBV20-1 with TRBJ1-2; D is undetermined. The germline gives CDR1 DFQATT, CDR2 SNEGSKA (reference sequence). Trimming cost V 0 bases and J 4 bases, with 12 bases left between them. The CDR3 is made up of 14 amino acids.

This clonotype was detected many times. The chain uses TRBV19 and TRBJ1-5, with 8 bases aligning to TRBD1. With V trimmed by 3 bases and J by 1 base, 2 bases remained unmatched. The germline V gene encodes CDR1 LNHDA and CDR2 SQIVND (reference sequence). This CDR3 contains 15 residues. The CDR3 loop is CASSIQGASNQPQHF. The CDR3 DNA reads TGTGCCAGTAGTATCCAGGGGGCGAGCAATCAGCCCCAGCATTTT.

This clonotype was observed at least ten times. DNA of the CDR3: TGTGCCAGCAGCGGGGGGACCTTTTATACGCAGTATTTT. Residues: CASSGGTFYTQYF. The chain couples TRBV2 to TRBJ2-3; TRBD2 agrees at 7 bases. The junction had 7 bases not matched to a gene; V was cut back by 6 bases and J by 7 bases. The CDR3 covers 13 residues. CDR1 and CDR2 (germline): SNHLY, FYNNEI.

In its sample, this clonotype was seen many times. The rearrangement uses TRBV7-9 and TRBJ1-2; 8 nucleotides match TRBD1. V was clipped by 6 bases and J by 8 bases; unmatched bases: 11. Looked up from germline, CDR1 is SEHNR and CDR2 is FQNEAQ (reference sequence). The CDR3 covers 14 residues. The CDR3 DNA reads TGTGCCAGCAGTTTGGACAGGGTGGTGCAAGGCTACACCTTC. It specifies CASSLDRVVQGYTF.

This clonotype was picked up a small number of times. This chain uses TRBV6-2 or TRBV6-3 with TRBJ2-7; D perhaps matches TRBD1 (5 bases). Germline V CDR1 and CDR2: MNHEY, SVGEGT. Trimming removed 10 bases from V and 3 bases from J, with 19 bases in between. The CDR3 extends over 14 amino acids. This CDR3 is CATEGVEFYYEQYF. The CDR3 DNA is TGTGCCACCGAAGGGGTGGAATTCTACTACGAGCAGTACTTC.

The chain has TRBV19 and TRBJ2-2, with D perhaps being TRBD1 or TRBD2 (5 bases each). V lost 5 bases to trimming and J lost 4 bases, with 14 bases between them. The CDR3 has 15 residues. Germline-derived CDR1 and CDR2 are LNHDA and SQIVND (reference sequence). The CDR3 sequence is CASSPWDGTTGELFF. In DNA form, the CDR3 reads TGTGCCAGTAGTCCCTGGGACGGGACCACCGGGGAGCTGTTTTTT.

Many counts were recorded for this clonotype. The rearrangement links TRBV24-1 to TRBJ2-5; TRBD2 is a possible D gene (5 bases). Trimming left V 9 bases short and J 2 bases short, with 12 bases between. This CDR3 region has 13 residues. CDR1 KGHDR and CDR2 SFDVKD come from the germline V gene. CDR3: CATQRKMQETQYF. As DNA, the CDR3 is TGTGCCACCCAGCGGAAGATGCAAGAGACCCAGTACTTC.

This clonotype was seen at least ten times. The chain employs TRBV28 and TRBJ2-6, with D unclear. This CDR3 has 13 residues. Trimming left V 5 bases short and J 0 bases short, with 2 bases between. In germline, CDR1 is MDHEN, CDR2 SYDVKM. For the CDR3, the DNA is TGTGCCAGCAGTATCTCTGGGGCCAACGTCCTGACTTTC. Its translation: CASSISGANVLTF.

In its sample, this clonotype was seen many times. The chain is built from TRBV4-1 and TRBJ2-7, with D maybe TRBD1 (5 bases). V lost 1 base, J lost 3 bases, and 13 bases lay in between. Per germline, CDR1 MGHRA and CDR2 YSYEKL. The CDR3 consists of 15 residues. The CDR3 reads CASSQAMDTLYEQYF. The CDR3 nucleotides are TGCGCCAGCAGCCAAGCAATGGACACGCTCTACGAGCAGTACTTC.

This clonotype turned up a few times. The rearrangement uses TRBV19 and TRBJ1-5; TRBD1 agrees at 10 bases. Germline V lookup: CDR1 LNHDA, CDR2 SQIVND (reference sequence). V lost 4 bases, J lost 4 bases, and 22 bases stayed unmatched. The length of the CDR3 is 21 residues. The CDR3 DNA reads TGTGCCAGTAGTAACCCGGGACAGGGGAAATCGACTGCGCGTGAAAATCAGCCCCAGCATTTT. This sequence encodes CASSNPGQGKSTARENQPQHF.